This TCR beta chain was documented in a study of CD8+ T cells in alopecia areata. The overall study: Treated patients swallowed 5 to 10 mg of oral tofacitinib twice daily. The duration of tofacitinib was 6 to 18 months, with 6 months off drug afterward. Study-level findings and limits: The study found higher clonality in lesional than normal scalp, especially in alopecia totalis/universalis.

For this clone: Its antigen is unidentified.

Patients with alopecia areata provided lesional scalp punch biopsies as well as peripheral blood. Sequencing templates came from extracted RNA that was reverse transcribed into cDNA. Produced via immunoSEQ multiplex PCR; TCRdb's table is partial and in-frame only. Of some 11,000 clones listed, 55% to 65% are singletons. Trimming took 5 bases from V and 2 from J, leaving 12 bases between them. CDR1 is SGHTA and CDR2 is FQGNSA in the germline V gene. The CDR3 totals 15 residues. The specimen comprised skin, sampled at week 0. This clonotype originated in a human donor with alopecia areata. The chain links TRBV7-2 to TRBJ2-2; D remains unclear. The CDR3 reads CASSLDLINTGELFF. As DNA, the CDR3 is TGTGCCAGCAGCCTCGACCTAATTAACACCGGGGAGCTGTTTTTT.